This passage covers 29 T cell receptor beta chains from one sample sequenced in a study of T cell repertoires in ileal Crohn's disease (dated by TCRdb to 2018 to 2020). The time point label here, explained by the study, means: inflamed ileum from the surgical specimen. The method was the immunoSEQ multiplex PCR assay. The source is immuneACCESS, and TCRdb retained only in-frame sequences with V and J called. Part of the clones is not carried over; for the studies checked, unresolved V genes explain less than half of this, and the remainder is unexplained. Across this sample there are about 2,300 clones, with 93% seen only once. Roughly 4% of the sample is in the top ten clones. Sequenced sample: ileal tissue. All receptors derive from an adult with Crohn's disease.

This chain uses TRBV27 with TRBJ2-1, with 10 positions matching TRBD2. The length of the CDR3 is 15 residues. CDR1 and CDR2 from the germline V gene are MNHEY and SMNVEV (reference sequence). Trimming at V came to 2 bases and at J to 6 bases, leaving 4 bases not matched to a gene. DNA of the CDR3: TGTGCCAGCAGTTTACTGCTAGCGGGAGCCAATGAGCAGTTCTTC. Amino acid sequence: CASSLLLAGANEQFF.

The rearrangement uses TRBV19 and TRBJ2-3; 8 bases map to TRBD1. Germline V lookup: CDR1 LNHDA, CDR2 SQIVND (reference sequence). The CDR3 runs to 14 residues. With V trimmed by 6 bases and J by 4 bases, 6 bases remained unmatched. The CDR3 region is CASRSVQGADTQYF. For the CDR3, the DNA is TGTGCCAGTAGAAGCGTACAGGGGGCAGATACGCAGTATTTT.

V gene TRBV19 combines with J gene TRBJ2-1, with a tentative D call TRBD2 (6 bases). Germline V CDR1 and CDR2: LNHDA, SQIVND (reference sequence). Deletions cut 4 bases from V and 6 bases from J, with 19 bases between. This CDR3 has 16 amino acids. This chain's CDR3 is CASSNPGTGGTNEQFF. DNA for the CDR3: TGTGCCAGTAGTAACCCCGGGACTGGGGGAACCAATGAGCAGTTCTTC.

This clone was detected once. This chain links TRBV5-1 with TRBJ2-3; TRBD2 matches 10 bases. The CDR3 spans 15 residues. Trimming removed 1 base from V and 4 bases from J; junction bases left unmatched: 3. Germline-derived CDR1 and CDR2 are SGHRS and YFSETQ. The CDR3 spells CASSLTSGAPDTQYF. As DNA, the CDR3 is TGCGCCAGCAGCTTGACTAGCGGGGCCCCAGATACGCAGTATTTT.

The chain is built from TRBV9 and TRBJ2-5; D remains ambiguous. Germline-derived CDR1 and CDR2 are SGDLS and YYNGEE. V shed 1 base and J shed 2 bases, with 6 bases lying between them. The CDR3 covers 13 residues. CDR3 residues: CASSVYEQETQYF. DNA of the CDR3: TGTGCCAGCAGCGTATACGAGCAAGAGACCCAGTACTTC.

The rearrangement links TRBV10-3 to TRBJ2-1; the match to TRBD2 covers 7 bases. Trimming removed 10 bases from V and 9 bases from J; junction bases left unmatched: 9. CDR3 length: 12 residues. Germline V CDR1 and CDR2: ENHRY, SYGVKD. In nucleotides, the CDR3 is TGTGCCAACAGACTAGCCTCCATTGAGCAGTTCTTC. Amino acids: CANRLASIEQFF.

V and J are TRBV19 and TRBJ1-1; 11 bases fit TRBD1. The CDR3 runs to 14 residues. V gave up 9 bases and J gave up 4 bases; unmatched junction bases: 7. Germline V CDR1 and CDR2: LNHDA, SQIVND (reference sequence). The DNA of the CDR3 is TGTGCCAGCACTCGGACAGGGGGCCTCACTGAAGCTTTCTTT. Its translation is CASTRTGGLTEAFF.

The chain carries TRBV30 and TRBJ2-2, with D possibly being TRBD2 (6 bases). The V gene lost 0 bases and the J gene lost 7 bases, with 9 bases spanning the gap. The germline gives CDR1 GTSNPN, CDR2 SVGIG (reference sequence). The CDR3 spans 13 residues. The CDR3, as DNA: TGTGCCTGGAGTGTACGGGGGAACGGGGAGCTGTTTTTT. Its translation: CAWSVRGNGELFF.

CDR3 region: CASSPQGAGANEKLFF. CDR3 DNA sequence: TGTGCCAGCAGTCCCCAGGGGGCAGGGGCTAATGAAAAACTGTTTTTT. The chain has TRBV27 and TRBJ1-4; 8 nucleotides line up with TRBD1. The CDR3 contains 16 residues. Germline values: CDR1 MNHEY, CDR2 SMNVEV (reference sequence). V was pared by 5 bases and J by 3 bases, with 8 bases of the junction left unmatched. Together with reference TRBV27 and TRBJ1-4, the CDR3 gives the full variable domain: EAQVTQNPRYLITVTGKKLTVTCSQNMNHEYMSWYRQDPGLGLRQIYYSMNVEVTDKGDVPEGYKVSRKEKRNFPLILESPSPNQTSLYFCASSPQGAGANEKLFFGSGTQLSVL.

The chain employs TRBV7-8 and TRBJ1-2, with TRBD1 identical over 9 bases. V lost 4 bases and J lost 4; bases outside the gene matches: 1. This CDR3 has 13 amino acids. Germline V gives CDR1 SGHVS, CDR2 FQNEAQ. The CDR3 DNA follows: TGTGCCAGCAGCTGGGGACAGGGCTATGGCTACACCTTC. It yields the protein CASSWGQGYGYTF.

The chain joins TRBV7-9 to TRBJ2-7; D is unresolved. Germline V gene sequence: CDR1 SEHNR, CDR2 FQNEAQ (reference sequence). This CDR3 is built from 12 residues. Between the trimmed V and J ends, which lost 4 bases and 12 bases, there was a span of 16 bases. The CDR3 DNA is TGTGCCAGCAGCTCCACCGACCCCGCACTGTACTTC. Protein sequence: CASSSTDPALYF.

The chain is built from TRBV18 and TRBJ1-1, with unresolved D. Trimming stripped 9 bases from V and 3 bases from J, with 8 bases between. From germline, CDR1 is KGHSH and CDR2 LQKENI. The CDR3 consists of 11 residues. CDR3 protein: CASTGDTEAFF. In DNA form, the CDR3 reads TGTGCCAGTACTGGGGACACTGAAGCTTTCTTT.

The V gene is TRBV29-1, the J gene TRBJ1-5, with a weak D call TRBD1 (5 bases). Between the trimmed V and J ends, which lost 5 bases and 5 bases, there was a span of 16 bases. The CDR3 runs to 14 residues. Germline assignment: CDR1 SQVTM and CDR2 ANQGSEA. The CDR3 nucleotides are TGCAGCGTTTCCGGGACTCGAGCGGATCAGCCCCAGCATTTT. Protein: CSVSGTRADQPQHF. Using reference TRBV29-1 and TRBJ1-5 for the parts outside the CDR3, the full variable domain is SAVISQKPSRDICQRGTSLTIQCQVDSQVTMMFWYRQQPGQSLTLIATANQGSEATYESGFVIDKFPISRPNLTFSTLTVSNMSPEDSSIYLCSVSGTRADQPQHFGDGTRLSIL.

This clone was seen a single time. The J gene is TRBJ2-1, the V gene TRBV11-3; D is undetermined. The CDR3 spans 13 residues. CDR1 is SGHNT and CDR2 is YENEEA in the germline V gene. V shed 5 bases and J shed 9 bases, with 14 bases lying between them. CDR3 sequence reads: CASSPTTVGEQFF. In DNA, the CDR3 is TGTGCCAGCAGCCCGACCACGGTAGGTGAGCAGTTCTTC. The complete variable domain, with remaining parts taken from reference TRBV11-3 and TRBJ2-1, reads EAGVVQSPRYKIIEKKQPVAFWCNPISGHNTLYWYLQNLGQGPELLIRYENEEAVDDSQLPKDRFSAERLKGVDSTLKIQPAELGDSAVYLCASSPTTVGEQFFGPGTRLTVL.

This chain's CDR3 is CAWSSIYTEAFF. As DNA, the CDR3 is TGTGCCTGGAGTAGTATATACACTGAAGCTTTCTTT. This chain links TRBV30 with TRBJ1-1, with D unresolved. Germline V gene lookup returns CDR1 GTSNPN and CDR2 SVGIG (reference sequence). The CDR3 loop spans 12 amino acids. V lost 2 bases to trimming and J lost 3 bases, with 7 bases between them.

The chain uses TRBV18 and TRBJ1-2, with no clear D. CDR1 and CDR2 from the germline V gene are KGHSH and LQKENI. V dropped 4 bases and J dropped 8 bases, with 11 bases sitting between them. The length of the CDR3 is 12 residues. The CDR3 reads CASSLPAAGYTF. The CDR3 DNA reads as TGTGCCAGCTCACTTCCGGCGGCGGGCTACACCTTC.

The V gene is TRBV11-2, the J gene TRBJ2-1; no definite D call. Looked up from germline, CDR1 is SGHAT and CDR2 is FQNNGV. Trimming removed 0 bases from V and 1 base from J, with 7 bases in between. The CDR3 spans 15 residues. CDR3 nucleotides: TGTGCCAGCAGCTTAGAAGGATGGTCCTACAATGAGCAGTTCTTC. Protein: CASSLEGWSYNEQFF.

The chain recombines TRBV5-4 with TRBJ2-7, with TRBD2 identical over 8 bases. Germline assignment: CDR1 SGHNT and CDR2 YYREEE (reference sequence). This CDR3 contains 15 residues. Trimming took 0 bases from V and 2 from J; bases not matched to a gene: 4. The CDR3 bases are TGTGCCAGCAGCTTGGTCCCAGCGGGGGCCTACGAGCAGTACTTC. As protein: CASSLVPAGAYEQYF.

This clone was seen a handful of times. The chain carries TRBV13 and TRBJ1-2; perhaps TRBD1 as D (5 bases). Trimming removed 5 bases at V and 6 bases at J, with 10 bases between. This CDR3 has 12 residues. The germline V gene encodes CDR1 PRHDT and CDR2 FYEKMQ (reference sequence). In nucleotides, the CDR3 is TGTGCCAGCAGCCCAGGGACGGATGGCTACACCTTC. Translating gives CASSPGTDGYTF.

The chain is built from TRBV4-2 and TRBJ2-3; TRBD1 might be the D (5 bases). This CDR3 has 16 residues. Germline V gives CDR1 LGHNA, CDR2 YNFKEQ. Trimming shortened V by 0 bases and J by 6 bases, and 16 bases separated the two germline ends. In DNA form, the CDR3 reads TGTGCCAGCAGCCAAGATCAAGGCGGTTGGGGCGATACGCAGTATTTT. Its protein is CASSQDQGGWGDTQYF.

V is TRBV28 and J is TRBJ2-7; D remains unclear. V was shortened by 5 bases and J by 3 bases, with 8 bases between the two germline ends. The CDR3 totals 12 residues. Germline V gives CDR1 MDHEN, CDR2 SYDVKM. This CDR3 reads CASSLSFYEQYF. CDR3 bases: TGTGCCAGCAGTCTCAGCTTCTACGAGCAGTACTTC.

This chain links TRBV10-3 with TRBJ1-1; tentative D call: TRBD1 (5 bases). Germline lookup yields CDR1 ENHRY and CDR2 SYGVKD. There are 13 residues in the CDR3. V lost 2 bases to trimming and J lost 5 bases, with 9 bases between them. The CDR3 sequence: CAISERGETEAFF. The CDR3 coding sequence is TGTGCCATCAGTGAGCGGGGGGAGACTGAAGCTTTCTTT.

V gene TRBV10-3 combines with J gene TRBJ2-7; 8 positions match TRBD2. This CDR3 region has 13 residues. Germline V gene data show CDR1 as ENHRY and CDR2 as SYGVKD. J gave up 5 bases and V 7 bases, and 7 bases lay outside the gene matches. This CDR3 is CAITPAGVNEQYF. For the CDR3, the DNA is TGTGCCATCACCCCAGCGGGGGTGAACGAGCAGTACTTC.

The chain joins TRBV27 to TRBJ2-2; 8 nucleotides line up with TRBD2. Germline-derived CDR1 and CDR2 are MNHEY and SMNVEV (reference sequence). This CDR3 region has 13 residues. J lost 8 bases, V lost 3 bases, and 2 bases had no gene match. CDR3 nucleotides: TGTGCCAGCAGTTTCGGGGGGGTTGGGGAGCTGTTTTTT. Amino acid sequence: CASSFGGVGELFF.

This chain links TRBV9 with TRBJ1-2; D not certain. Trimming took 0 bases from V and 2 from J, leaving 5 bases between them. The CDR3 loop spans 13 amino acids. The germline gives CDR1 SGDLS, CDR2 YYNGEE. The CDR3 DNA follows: TGTGCCAGCAGCGTAGGGCAGAACTATGGCTACACCTTC. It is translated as CASSVGQNYGYTF.

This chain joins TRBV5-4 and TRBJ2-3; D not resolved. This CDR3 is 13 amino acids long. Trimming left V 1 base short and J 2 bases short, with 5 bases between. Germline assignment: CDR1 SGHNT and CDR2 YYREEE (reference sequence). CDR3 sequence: CASSLRATDTQYF. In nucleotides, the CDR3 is TGTGCCAGCAGCTTGCGGGCCACAGATACGCAGTATTTT.

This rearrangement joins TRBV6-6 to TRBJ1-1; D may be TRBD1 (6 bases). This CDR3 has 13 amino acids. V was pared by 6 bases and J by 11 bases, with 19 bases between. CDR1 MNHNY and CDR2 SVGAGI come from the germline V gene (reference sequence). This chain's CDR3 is CASRGAGTGWAFF. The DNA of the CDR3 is TGTGCCAGCAGGGGGGCGGGAACAGGCTGGGCTTTCTTT.

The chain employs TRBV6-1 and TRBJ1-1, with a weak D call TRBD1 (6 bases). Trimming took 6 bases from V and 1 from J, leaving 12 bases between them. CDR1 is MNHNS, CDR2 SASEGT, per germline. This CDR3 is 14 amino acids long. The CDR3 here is CASRVGARNTEAFF. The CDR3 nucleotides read TGTGCCAGCAGGGTGGGGGCAAGGAACACTGAAGCTTTCTTT.

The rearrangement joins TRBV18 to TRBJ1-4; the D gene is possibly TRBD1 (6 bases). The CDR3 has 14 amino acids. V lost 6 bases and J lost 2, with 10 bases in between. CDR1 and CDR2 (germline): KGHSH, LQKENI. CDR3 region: CASSPGETNEKLFF. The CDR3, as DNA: TGTGCCAGCTCCCCAGGGGAGACTAATGAAAAACTGTTTTTT.